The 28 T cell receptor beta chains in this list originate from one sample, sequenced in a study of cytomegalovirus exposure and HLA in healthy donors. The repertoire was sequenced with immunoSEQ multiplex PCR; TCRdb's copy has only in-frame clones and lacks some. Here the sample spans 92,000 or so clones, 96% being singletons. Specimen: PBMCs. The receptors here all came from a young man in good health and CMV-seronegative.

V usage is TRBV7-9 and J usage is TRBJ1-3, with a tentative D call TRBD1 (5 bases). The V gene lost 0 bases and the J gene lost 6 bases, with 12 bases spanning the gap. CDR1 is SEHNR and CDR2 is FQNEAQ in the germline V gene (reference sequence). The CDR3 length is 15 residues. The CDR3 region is CASSLAGRVPNTIYF. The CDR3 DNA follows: TGTGCCAGCAGCTTAGCCGGCAGGGTCCCAAACACCATATATTTT.

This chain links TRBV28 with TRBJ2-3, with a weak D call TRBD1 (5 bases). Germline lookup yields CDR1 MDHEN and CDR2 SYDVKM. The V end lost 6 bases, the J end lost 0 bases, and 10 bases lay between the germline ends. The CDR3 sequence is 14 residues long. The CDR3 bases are TGTGCCAGCAGAGTGCCAGGGAGCACAGATACGCAGTATTTT. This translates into CASRVPGSTDTQYF. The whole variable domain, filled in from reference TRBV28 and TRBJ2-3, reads DVKVTQSSRYLVKRTGEKVFLECVQDMDHENMFWYRQDPGLGLRLIYFSYDVKMKEKGDIPEGYSVSREKKERFSLILESASTNQTSMYLCASRVPGSTDTQYFGPGTRLTVL.

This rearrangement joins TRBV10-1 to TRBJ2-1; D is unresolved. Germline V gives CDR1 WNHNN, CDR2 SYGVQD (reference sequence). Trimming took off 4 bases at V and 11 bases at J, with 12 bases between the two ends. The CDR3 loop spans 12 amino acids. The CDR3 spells CASSVSSDQQFF. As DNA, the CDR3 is TGCGCCAGCAGTGTTTCGAGCGATCAGCAGTTCTTC.

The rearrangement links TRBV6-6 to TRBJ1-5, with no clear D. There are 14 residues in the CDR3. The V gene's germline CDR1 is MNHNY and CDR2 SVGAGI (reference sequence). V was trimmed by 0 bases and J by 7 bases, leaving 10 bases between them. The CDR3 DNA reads TGTGCCAGCAGTTACTCGGAAGGAGGGCAGCCCCAGCATTTT. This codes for CASSYSEGGQPQHF.

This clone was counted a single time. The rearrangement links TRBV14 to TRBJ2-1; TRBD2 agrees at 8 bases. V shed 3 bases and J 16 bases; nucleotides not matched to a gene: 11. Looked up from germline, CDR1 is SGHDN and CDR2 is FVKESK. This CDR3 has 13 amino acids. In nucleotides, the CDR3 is TGTGCCAGCAGCCAGGTCCGGCTAGCGGGTTACTTCTTC. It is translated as CASSQVRLAGYFF.

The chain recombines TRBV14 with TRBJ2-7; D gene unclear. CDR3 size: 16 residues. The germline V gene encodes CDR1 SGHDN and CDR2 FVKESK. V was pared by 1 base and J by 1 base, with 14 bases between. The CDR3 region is CASSQAQFTASYEQYF. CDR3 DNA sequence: TGTGCCAGCAGCCAAGCACAGTTTACGGCATCCTACGAGCAGTACTTC.

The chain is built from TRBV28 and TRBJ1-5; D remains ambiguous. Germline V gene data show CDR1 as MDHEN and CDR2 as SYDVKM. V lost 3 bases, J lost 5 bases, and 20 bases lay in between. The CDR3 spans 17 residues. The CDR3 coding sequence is TGTGCCAGCAGTTTCTCTTTTGGTTTAGTCGCGGATCAGCCCCAGCATTTT. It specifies CASSFSFGLVADQPQHF.

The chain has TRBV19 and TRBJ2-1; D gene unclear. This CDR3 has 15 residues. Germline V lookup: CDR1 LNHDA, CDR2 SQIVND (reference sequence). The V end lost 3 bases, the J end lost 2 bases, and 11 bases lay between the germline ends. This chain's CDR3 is CASSIRDTTYNEQFF. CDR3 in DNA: TGTGCCAGTAGTATTCGCGACACAACCTACAATGAGCAGTTCTTC.

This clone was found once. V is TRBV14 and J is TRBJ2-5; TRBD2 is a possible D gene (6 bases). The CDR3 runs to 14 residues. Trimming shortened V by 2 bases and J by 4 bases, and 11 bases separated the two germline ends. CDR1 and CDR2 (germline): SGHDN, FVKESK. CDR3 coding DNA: TGTGCCAGCAGCCAAAGAGTGGGGGGAGAGACCCAGTACTTC. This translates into CASSQRVGGETQYF. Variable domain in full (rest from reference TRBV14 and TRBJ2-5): EAGVTQFPSHSVIEKGQTVTLRCDPISGHDNLYWYRRVMGKEIKFLLHFVKESKQDESGMPNNRFLAERTGGTYSTLKVQPAELEDSGVYFCASSQRVGGETQYFGPGTRLLVL.

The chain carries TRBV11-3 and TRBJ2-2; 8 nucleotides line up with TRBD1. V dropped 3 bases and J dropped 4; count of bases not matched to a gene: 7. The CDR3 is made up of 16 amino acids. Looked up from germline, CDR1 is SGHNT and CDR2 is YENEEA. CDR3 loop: CASSLRTGYGTGELFF. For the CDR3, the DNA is TGTGCCAGCAGCTTGAGGACAGGGTACGGCACCGGGGAGCTGTTTTTT. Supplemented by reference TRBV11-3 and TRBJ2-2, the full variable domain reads EAGVVQSPRYKIIEKKQPVAFWCNPISGHNTLYWYLQNLGQGPELLIRYENEEAVDDSQLPKDRFSAERLKGVDSTLKIQPAELGDSAVYLCASSLRTGYGTGELFFGEGSRLTVL.

The CDR3 region is CASSMKAGGVYNEQFF. The CDR3 DNA follows: TGTGCCAGCAGCATGAAGGCGGGGGGCGTTTACAATGAGCAGTTCTTC. The rearrangement links TRBV2 to TRBJ2-1, with 8 bases fitting TRBD2. The CDR3 contains 16 residues. Unmatched junction bases numbered 11, after V lost 6 bases and J lost 4 bases. Germline values: CDR1 SNHLY, CDR2 FYNNEI.

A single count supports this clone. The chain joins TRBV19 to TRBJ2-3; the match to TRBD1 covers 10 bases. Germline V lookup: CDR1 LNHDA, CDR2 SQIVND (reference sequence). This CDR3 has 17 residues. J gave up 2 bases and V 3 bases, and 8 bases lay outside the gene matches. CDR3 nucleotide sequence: TGTGCCAGTAGTATTGTGGGGACAGGGGCACCCACAGATACGCAGTATTTT. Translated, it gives CASSIVGTGAPTDTQYF.

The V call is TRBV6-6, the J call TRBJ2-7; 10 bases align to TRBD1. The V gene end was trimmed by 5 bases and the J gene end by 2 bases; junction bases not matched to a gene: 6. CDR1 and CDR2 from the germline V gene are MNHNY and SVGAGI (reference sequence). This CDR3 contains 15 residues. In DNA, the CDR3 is TGTGCCAGCAGTAGCCCCGGGACAGGGGCCTACGAGCAGTACGTC. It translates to CASSSPGTGAYEQYV.

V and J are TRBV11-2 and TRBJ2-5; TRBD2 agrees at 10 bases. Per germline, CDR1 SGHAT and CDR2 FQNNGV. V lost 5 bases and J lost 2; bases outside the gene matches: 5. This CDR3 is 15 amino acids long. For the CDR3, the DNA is TGTGCCAGCAGCGGTCCGGGACTAGCGCAAGAGACCCAGTACTTC. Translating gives CASSGPGLAQETQYF.

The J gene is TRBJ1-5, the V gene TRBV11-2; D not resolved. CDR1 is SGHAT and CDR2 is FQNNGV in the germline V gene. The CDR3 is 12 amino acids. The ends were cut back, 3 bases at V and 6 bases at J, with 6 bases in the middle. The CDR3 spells CASSFPGQPQHF. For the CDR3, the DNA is TGTGCCAGCAGCTTCCCGGGTCAGCCCCAGCATTTT.

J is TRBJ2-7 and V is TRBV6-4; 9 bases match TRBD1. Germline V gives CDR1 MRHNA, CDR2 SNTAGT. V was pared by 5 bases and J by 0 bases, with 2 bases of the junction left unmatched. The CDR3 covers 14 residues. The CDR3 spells CASSPGQGSYEQYF. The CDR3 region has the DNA TGTGCCAGCAGTCCGGGACAGGGCTCCTACGAGCAGTACTTC.

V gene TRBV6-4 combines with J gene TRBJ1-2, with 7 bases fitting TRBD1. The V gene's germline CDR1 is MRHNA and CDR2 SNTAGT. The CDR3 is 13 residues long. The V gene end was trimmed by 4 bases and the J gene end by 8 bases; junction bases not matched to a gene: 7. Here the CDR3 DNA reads TGTGCCAGCAGTGCCGGGGACAGATTGGGCTACACCTTC. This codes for CASSAGDRLGYTF.

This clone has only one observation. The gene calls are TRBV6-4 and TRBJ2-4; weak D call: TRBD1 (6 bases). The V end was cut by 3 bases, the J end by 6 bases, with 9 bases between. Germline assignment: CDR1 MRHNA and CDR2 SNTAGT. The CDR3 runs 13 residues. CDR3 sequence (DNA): TGTGCCAGCAGTGAGGGGACAAGAAACATTCAGTACTTC. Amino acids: CASSEGTRNIQYF.

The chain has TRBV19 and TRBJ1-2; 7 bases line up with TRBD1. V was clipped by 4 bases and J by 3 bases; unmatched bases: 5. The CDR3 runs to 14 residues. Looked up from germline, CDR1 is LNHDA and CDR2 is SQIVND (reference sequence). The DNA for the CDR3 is TGTGCCAGTAGTAAGAGACAGGGTGACTATGGCTACACCTTC. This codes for CASSKRQGDYGYTF.

In DNA form, the CDR3 reads TGTGCCAGCAGTTTAGGGGGGGTAGGTCAGCCCCAGCATTTT. Its protein product is CASSLGGVGQPQHF. This chain joins TRBV27 and TRBJ1-5; D is possibly TRBD1 (5 bases). This CDR3 contains 14 residues. The germline V and J ends were trimmed by 2 bases and 6 bases, with 11 bases remaining between them. Germline assignment: CDR1 MNHEY and CDR2 SMNVEV (reference sequence).

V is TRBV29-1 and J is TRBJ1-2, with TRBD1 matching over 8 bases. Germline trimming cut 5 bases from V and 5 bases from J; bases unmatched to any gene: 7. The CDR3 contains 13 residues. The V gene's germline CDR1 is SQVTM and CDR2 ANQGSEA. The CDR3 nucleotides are TGCAGCGTTTTGCTGACAGGGGAATATGGCTACACCTTC. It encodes CSVLLTGEYGYTF.

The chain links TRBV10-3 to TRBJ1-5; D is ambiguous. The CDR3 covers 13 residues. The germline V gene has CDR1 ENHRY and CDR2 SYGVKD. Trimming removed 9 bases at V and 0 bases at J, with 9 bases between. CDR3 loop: CAITTDSNQPQHF. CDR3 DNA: TGTGCCATTACGACTGATAGCAATCAGCCCCAGCATTTT.

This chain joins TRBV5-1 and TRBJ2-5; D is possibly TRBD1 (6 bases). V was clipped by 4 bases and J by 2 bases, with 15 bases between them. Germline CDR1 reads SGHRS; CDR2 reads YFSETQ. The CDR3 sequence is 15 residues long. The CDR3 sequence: CASSPSGQKQETQYF. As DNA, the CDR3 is TGCGCCAGCAGCCCCAGCGGACAGAAACAAGAGACCCAGTACTTC.

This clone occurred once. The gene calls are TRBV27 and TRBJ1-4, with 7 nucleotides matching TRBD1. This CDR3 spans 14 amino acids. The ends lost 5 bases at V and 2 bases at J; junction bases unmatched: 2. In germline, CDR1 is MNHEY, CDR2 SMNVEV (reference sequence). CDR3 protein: CASSLQGTNEKLFF. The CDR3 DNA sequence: TGTGCCAGCAGTCTACAGGGGACTAATGAAAAACTGTTTTTT.

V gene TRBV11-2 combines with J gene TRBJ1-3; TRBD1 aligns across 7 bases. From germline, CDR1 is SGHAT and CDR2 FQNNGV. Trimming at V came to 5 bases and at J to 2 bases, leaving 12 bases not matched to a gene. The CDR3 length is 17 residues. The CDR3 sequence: CASSRPVGTATGNTIYF. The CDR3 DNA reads TGTGCCAGCAGCCGCCCGGTTGGGACAGCAACTGGAAACACCATATATTTT.

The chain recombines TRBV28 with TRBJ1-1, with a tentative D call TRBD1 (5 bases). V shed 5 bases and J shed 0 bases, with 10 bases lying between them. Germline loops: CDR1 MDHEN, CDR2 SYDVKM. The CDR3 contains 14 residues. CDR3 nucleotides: TGTGCCAGCAGTATGATACAGGTGAACACTGAAGCTTTCTTT. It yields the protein CASSMIQVNTEAFF.

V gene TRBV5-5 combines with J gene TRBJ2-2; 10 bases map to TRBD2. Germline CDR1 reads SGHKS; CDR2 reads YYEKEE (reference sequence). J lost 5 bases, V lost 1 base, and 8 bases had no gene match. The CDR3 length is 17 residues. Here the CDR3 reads CASSLFLLAGYTGELFF. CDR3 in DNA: TGTGCCAGCAGCTTGTTTCTACTAGCGGGATATACCGGGGAGCTGTTTTTT.

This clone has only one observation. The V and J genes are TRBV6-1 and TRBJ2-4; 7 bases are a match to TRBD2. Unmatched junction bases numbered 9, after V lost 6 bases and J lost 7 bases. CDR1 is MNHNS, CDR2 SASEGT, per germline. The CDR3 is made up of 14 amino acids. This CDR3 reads CASRSSGPVNIQYF. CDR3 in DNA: TGTGCCAGCAGGAGTAGCGGGCCAGTGAACATTCAGTACTTC.